Each of the 12 T cell receptor beta chains below was sequenced from the same sample in a study of blood T cell repertoires in COVID-19. Using immunoSEQ multiplex PCR, the repertoire was profiled, and TCRdb retains in-frame clones only, with some absent. The table includes approximately 94,000 clones, about 88% detected once. Sequenced sample: peripheral blood. The origin of the receptors is a man aged 25 to 45 in a cohort sampled during active COVID-19.

The chain employs TRBV10-3 and TRBJ1-2, with 12 nucleotides matching TRBD1. V was clipped by 9 bases and J by 2 bases; unmatched bases: 10. The CDR3 loop spans 16 amino acids. The germline gives CDR1 ENHRY, CDR2 SYGVKD. The CDR3 region has the DNA TGTGCCATACTATCTCCGGGACAGGGGGCAAACTATGGCTACACCTTC. This codes for CAILSPGQGANYGYTF.

The rearrangement uses TRBV25-1 and TRBJ2-1; TRBD1 agrees at 7 bases. V trimming: 4 bases; J trimming: 9 bases; junction bases outside the gene matches: 9. The CDR3 length is 14 residues. Germline assignment: CDR1 MGHDK and CDR2 SYGVNS. The CDR3 protein is CASSGKQQGIEQFF. DNA for the CDR3: TGTGCCAGCAGTGGAAAACAACAGGGGATTGAGCAGTTCTTC.

V gene TRBV11-2 combines with J gene TRBJ2-3, with 9 bases fitting TRBD1. The CDR3 has 16 amino acids. V lost 5 bases to trimming and J lost 0 bases; unmatched junction nucleotides: 6. Germline lookup yields CDR1 SGHAT and CDR2 FQNNGV. The CDR3 DNA follows: TGTGCCAGCAGCATCACAGGGGGCCGGAGCACAGATACGCAGTATTTT. Residues: CASSITGGRSTDTQYF.

The genes are TRBV3-1 (or the pseudogene TRBV3-2) and TRBJ1-6, with 9 bases fitting TRBD1. Per germline, CDR1 LGHDT and CDR2 YNNKEL (reference sequence). V shed 4 bases and J 5 bases; nucleotides not matched to a gene: 3. This CDR3 spans 15 amino acids. The CDR3 sequence is CASSRGTGNNSPLHF. In DNA form, the CDR3 reads TGTGCCAGCAGCCGAGGGACAGGGAATAATTCACCCCTCCACTTT.

This chain uses TRBV28 with TRBJ2-5; 7 bases are a match to TRBD1. The CDR3 spans 16 residues. J was trimmed by 1 base and V by 5 bases; bases with no gene match: 10. The germline CDR1 and CDR2 sequences are MDHEN and SYDVKM. The CDR3 DNA reads as TGTGCCAGCAGTCCTCCCTGGGACAGACTCCAAGAGACCCAGTACTTC. Translation: CASSPPWDRLQETQYF. Together with reference TRBV28 and TRBJ2-5, the CDR3 gives the full variable domain: DVKVTQSSRYLVKRTGEKVFLECVQDMDHENMFWYRQDPGLGLRLIYFSYDVKMKEKGDIPEGYSVSREKKERFSLILESASTNQTSMYLCASSPPWDRLQETQYFGPGTRLLVL.

The rearrangement links TRBV5-1 to TRBJ2-3, with TRBD2 identical over 7 bases. V lost 0 bases and J lost 0; bases outside the gene matches: 13. Germline CDR1 and CDR2: SGHRS and YFSETQ. The CDR3 sequence is 19 residues long. The CDR3 sequence is CASSLERGSLRPSTDTQYF. The DNA for the CDR3 is TGCGCCAGCAGCTTGGAACGCGGGAGTCTTAGACCTAGCACAGATACGCAGTATTTT.

The rearrangement uses TRBV7-6 and TRBJ2-7; possibly TRBD2 for D (5 bases). CDR3 size: 14 residues. The V gene's germline CDR1 is SGHVS and CDR2 FNYEAQ. V shed 4 bases and J shed 7 bases, with 17 bases lying between them. The CDR3 region is CASSSSPLRREQYF. In DNA, the CDR3 is TGTGCCAGCAGCTCGAGTCCACTACGGAGGGAGCAGTACTTC.

CDR3 in DNA: TGTGCCAGCAGTTTCTCGGACAGGATCTCCTATAATTCACCCCTCCACTTT. Translated: CASSFSDRISYNSPLHF. The rearrangement joins TRBV6-2 or TRBV6-3 to TRBJ1-6; 7 nucleotides agree with TRBD1. CDR1 and CDR2 (germline): MNHEY, SVGEGT. The CDR3 covers 17 residues. Trimming cost V 4 bases and J 0 bases; bases outside gene matches: 6.

This clone was seen a few times. The chain's CDR3 is CASSSPAARSAGNQPQHF. The CDR3 coding sequence is TGTGCCAGCAGCTCCCCAGCGGCGAGGAGTGCGGGCAATCAGCCCCAGCATTTT. The chain has TRBV5-6 and TRBJ1-5; unclear D gene. Trimming left V 3 bases short and J 2 bases short, with 21 bases between. The length of the CDR3 is 18 residues. From germline, CDR1 is SGHDT and CDR2 YYEEEE.

The rearrangement links TRBV6-5 to TRBJ1-6; 7 bases line up with TRBD1. This CDR3 has 15 residues. CDR1 MNHEY and CDR2 SVGAGI come from the germline V gene. Losses at the gene ends were 5 bases for V and 9 bases for J; bases not matched to a gene: 10. The CDR3 DNA reads as TGTGCCAGCAGTATCCGGTTGAGGGGGCTTTCACCCCTCCACTTT. It yields the protein CASSIRLRGLSPLHF.

This sequence joins TRBV2 and TRBJ2-7; D is unresolved. The CDR3 has 15 amino acids. Deletions cut 3 bases from V and 7 bases from J, with 19 bases between. Germline CDR1 and CDR2: SNHLY and FYNNEI. The CDR3 bases are TGTGCCAGCAGTGATCTTCAGGCCATTCAAAGGGAGCAGTACTTC. As protein: CASSDLQAIQREQYF.

V is TRBV4-3 and J is TRBJ2-5; the match to TRBD1 covers 7 bases. V lost 0 bases, J lost 2 bases, and 3 bases stayed unmatched. The germline CDR1 and CDR2 sequences are LGHNA and YSLEER. The CDR3 is 15 amino acids. The CDR3 nucleotides read TGCGCCAGCAGCCAAGATCGGACAGGTCAAGAGACCCAGTACTTC. Translation: CASSQDRTGQETQYF.